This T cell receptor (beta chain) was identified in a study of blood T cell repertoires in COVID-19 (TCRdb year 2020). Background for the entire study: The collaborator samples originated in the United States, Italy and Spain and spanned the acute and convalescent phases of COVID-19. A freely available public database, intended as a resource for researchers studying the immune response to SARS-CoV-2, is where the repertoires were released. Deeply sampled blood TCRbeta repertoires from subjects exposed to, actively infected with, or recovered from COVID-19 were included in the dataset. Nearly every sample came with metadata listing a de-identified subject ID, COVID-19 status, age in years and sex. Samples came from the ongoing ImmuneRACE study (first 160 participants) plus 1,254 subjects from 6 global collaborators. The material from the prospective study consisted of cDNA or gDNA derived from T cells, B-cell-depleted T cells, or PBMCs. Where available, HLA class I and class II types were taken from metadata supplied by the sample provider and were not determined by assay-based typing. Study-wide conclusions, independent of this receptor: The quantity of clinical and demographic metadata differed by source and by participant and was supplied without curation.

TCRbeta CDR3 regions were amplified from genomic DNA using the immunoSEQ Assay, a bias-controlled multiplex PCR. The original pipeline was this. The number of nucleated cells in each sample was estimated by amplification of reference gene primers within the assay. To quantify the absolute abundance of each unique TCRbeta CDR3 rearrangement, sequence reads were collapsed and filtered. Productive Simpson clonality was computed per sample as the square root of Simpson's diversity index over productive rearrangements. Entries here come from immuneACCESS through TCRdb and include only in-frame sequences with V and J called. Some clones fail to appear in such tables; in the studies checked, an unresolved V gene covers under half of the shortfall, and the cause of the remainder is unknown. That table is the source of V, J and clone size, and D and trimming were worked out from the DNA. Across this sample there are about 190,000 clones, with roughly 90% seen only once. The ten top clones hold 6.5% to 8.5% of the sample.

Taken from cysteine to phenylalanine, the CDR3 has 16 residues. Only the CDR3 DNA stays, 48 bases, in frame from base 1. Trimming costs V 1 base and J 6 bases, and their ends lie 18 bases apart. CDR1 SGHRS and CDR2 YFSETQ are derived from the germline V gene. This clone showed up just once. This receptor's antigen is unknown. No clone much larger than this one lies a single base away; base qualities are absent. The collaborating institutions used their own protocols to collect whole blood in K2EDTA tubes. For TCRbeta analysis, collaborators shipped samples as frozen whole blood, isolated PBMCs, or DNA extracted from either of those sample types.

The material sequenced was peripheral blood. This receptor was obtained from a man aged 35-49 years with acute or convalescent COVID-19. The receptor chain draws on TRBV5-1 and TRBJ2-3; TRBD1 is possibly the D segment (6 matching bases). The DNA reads TGCGCCAGCAGCTTGACGGGGACGACAGGAGCGGATACGCAGTATTTT. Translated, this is CASSLTGTTGADTQYF. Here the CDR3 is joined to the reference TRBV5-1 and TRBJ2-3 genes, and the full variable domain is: KAGVTQTPRYLIKTRGQQVTLSCSPISGHRSVSWYQQTPGQGLQFLFEYFSETQRNKGNFPGRFSGRQFSNSRSEMNVSTLELGDSALYLCASSLTGTTGADTQYFGPGTRLTVL.